Below are 32 T cell receptor beta chains sequenced from a single sample in a study of blood T cell repertoires in COVID-19. This table comes from immunoSEQ multiplex PCR, and its TCRdb copy is limited to in-frame clones, with some not included. The data contain some 200,000 clones, roughly four fifths of them singletons. The material sequenced was peripheral blood. These receptors all come from a woman aged 55-70 years with acute or convalescent COVID-19.

The chain recombines TRBV4-3 with TRBJ2-3; no reliable D call. Germline values: CDR1 LGHNA, CDR2 YSLEER. The length of the CDR3 is 15 residues. Trimming took off 1 base at V and 3 bases at J, with 11 bases between the two ends. CDR3 in amino acids: CASSQGQTPTDTQYF. CDR3 DNA sequence: TGCGCCAGCAGCCAAGGACAAACACCTACAGATACGCAGTATTTT.

The genes are TRBV30 and TRBJ1-5, with 7 nucleotides matching TRBD1. Germline V gene lookup returns CDR1 GTSNPN and CDR2 SVGIG (reference sequence). The CDR3 extends over 13 amino acids. The ends lost 1 base at V and 4 bases at J; junction bases unmatched: 1. The CDR3 nucleotides are TGTGCCTGGAGTGGGGGACAGAATCAGCCCCAGCATTTT. Translated: CAWSGGQNQPQHF.

The V and J genes are TRBV20-1 and TRBJ2-5, with a tentative D call TRBD1 (5 bases). The length of the CDR3 is 14 residues. V dropped 3 bases and J dropped 4 bases, with 15 bases sitting between them. In germline, CDR1 is DFQATT, CDR2 SNEGSKA (reference sequence). DNA of the CDR3: TGCAGTGCTAGTCCGCAGGGCAGAAGAGAGACCCAGTACTTC. The encoded protein is CSASPQGRRETQYF.

The table lists this clone with a count of one. Here the CDR3 DNA reads TGTGCCAGCAGCACTCACGACAGCGCCTACGAGCAGTACTTC. This gives the protein CASSTHDSAYEQYF. This chain connects TRBV5-4 to TRBJ2-7, with D tentatively TRBD1 (5 bases). This CDR3 has 14 amino acids. V shed 4 bases and J shed 2 bases, with 13 bases lying between them. Germline V gives CDR1 SGHNT, CDR2 YYREEE (reference sequence).

The chain uses TRBV6-6 and TRBJ1-5; 8 nucleotides agree with TRBD1. The ends lost 5 bases at V and 5 bases at J; junction bases unmatched: 5. Germline V gene data show CDR1 as MNHNY and CDR2 as SVGAGI (reference sequence). The CDR3 totals 14 residues. The DNA of the CDR3 is TGTGCCAGCAGTCTGGACAGGGACGATCAGCCCCAGCATTTT. This translates into CASSLDRDDQPQHF.

The rearrangement joins TRBV19 to TRBJ1-2; D gene uncertain. CDR1 is LNHDA and CDR2 is SQIVND in the germline V gene (reference sequence). V was trimmed by 1 base and J by 4 bases, leaving 10 bases between them. The CDR3 is 14 residues long. CDR3 in DNA: TGTGCCAGTAGTATAGCCACCGGCGGCTATGGCTACACCTTC. This codes for CASSIATGGYGYTF.

J is TRBJ1-1 and V is TRBV2; 7 positions agree with TRBD1. V lost 5 bases to trimming and J lost 7 bases; unmatched junction nucleotides: 13. This CDR3 is built from 15 residues. Germline loops: CDR1 SNHLY, CDR2 FYNNEI. CDR3 nucleotides: TGTGCCAGCAGTCGGGACAGCTCAAAGGTGGTTGAAGCTTTCTTT. Protein sequence: CASSRDSSKVVEAFF.

This clone has a handful of counts. Different DNA sequences within this sample yield the same CDR3. The chain carries TRBV15 and TRBJ1-5, with 8 bases matching TRBD1. The germline V gene has CDR1 LNHNV and CDR2 YYDKDF (reference sequence). The CDR3 covers 16 residues. V lost 4 bases and J lost 0; bases outside the gene matches: 5. The CDR3 sequence: CATSIDRGLSNQPQHF. CDR3 sequence (DNA): TGTGCCACCAGCATCGACAGGGGACTTAGCAATCAGCCCCAGCATTTT.

The rearrangement joins TRBV11-2 to TRBJ2-3; weak D call: TRBD1 (5 bases). This CDR3 region has 13 residues. The ends were cut back, 7 bases at V and 7 bases at J, with 15 bases in the middle. CDR1 SGHAT and CDR2 FQNNGV come from the germline V gene. CDR3 coding DNA: TGTGCCAGCACCCACCTAGGGGCAAATACGCAGTATTTT. Encoded protein: CASTHLGANTQYF. Drawing the rest from reference TRBV11-2 and TRBJ2-3, the complete variable domain is EAGVAQSPRYKIIEKRQSVAFWCNPISGHATLYWYQQILGQGPKLLIQFQNNGVVDDSQLPKDRFSAERLKGVDSTLKIQPAKLEDSAVYLCASTHLGANTQYFGPGTRLTVL.

The chain carries TRBV11-2 and TRBJ2-7, with a tentative D call TRBD2 (5 bases). This CDR3 spans 15 amino acids. Trimming took off 5 bases at V and 3 bases at J, with 17 bases between the two ends. From germline, CDR1 is SGHAT and CDR2 FQNNGV. This chain's CDR3 is CASSLRRGSDYEQYF. CDR3 nucleotide sequence: TGTGCCAGCAGCCTTCGGAGAGGTAGCGACTACGAGCAGTACTTC.

The chain couples TRBV5-1 to TRBJ2-2, with D tentatively TRBD1 (6 bases). This CDR3 is built from 13 residues. CDR1 is SGHRS and CDR2 is YFSETQ in the germline V gene. V lost 2 bases and J lost 5, with 7 bases in between. The CDR3 DNA is TGCGCCAGCAGCTTTCAGGGGACCGGGGAGCTGTTTTTT. Its protein product is CASSFQGTGELFF.

The chain couples TRBV6-5 to TRBJ1-3, with D hard to call. V lost 6 bases, J lost 4 bases, and 13 bases lay in between. Germline CDR1 and CDR2: MNHEY and SVGAGI. The CDR3 consists of 14 residues. The CDR3 DNA reads as TGTGCCAGCAGCAACGGAGTTGCGGGAAACACCATATATTTT. Amino acids: CASSNGVAGNTIYF.

V gene TRBV3-1 (or the pseudogene TRBV3-2) combines with J gene TRBJ2-5, with 7 bases identical to TRBD1. The germline V gene has CDR1 LGHDT and CDR2 YNNKEL (reference sequence). Losses at the gene ends were 1 base for V and 11 bases for J; bases not matched to a gene: 7. The CDR3 consists of 13 residues. The CDR3 bases are TGTGCCAGCAGCCAAGTGTCTACGGGACAGCAGTACTTC. It yields the protein CASSQVSTGQQYF.

The chain couples TRBV19 to TRBJ1-1; D unresolved. The germline V gene encodes CDR1 LNHDA and CDR2 SQIVND (reference sequence). Deletions cut 0 bases from V and 5 bases from J, with 10 bases between. The length of the CDR3 is 14 residues. CDR3 residues: CASSIDRAGTEAFF. CDR3 sequence (DNA): TGTGCCAGTAGTATAGATCGGGCGGGGACTGAAGCTTTCTTT.

The rearrangement joins TRBV19 to TRBJ2-3; 8 bases are a match to TRBD2. The CDR3 has 15 amino acids. Germline CDR1 reads LNHDA; CDR2 reads SQIVND (reference sequence). Unmatched junction bases numbered 7, after V lost 3 bases and J lost 5 bases. The CDR3 protein is CASSMRGAGKDTQYF. The CDR3 DNA sequence: TGTGCCAGTAGTATGCGGGGGGCGGGTAAAGATACGCAGTATTTT. The full variable domain, its missing parts supplied by reference TRBV19 and TRBJ2-3, is DGGITQSPKYLFRKEGQNVTLSCEQNLNHDAMYWYRQDPGQGLRLIYYSQIVNDFQKGDIAEGYSVSREKKESFPLTVTSAQKNPTAFYLCASSMRGAGKDTQYFGPGTRLTVL.

This sequence joins TRBV6-1 and TRBJ2-7; D is possibly TRBD1 (6 bases). CDR3 size: 16 residues. The germline gives CDR1 MNHNS, CDR2 SASEGT. V was clipped by 2 bases and J by 0 bases, with 14 bases between them. CDR3 in amino acids: CASSEHVQGSSYEQYF. Written as DNA, the CDR3 is TGTGCCAGCAGTGAACACGTCCAGGGGAGCTCCTACGAGCAGTACTTC.

The chain couples TRBV9 to TRBJ1-2; D uncertain. V lost 4 bases and J lost 4, with 8 bases in between. Germline loops: CDR1 SGDLS, CDR2 YYNGEE. The CDR3 covers 12 residues. The CDR3 loop is CASSTGLYGYTF. The CDR3 DNA is TGTGCCAGCAGCACCGGACTCTATGGCTACACCTTC. The whole variable domain, filled in from reference TRBV9 and TRBJ1-2, reads DSGVTQTPKHLITATGQRVTLRCSPRSGDLSVYWYQQSLDQGLQFLIQYYNGEERAKGNILERFSAQQFPDLHSELNLSSLELGDSALYFCASSTGLYGYTFGSGTRLTVV.

This clone has a handful of counts. V and J are TRBV16 and TRBJ1-5; D is unresolved. The CDR3 has 14 amino acids. Germline assignment: CDR1 KGHSY and CDR2 FQNENV. V shed 4 bases and J shed 2 bases, with 9 bases lying between them. The CDR3 DNA follows: TGTGCCAGCAGCCCCCAGGCCGGCAATCAGCCCCAGCATTTT. Its protein is CASSPQAGNQPQHF.

The rearrangement joins TRBV12-3 or TRBV12-4 to TRBJ2-7; D call uncertain. The CDR3 has 12 amino acids. V lost 5 bases and J 5 bases, leaving 10 bases between the germline ends. Written as DNA, the CDR3 is TGTGCCAGCAGTCAGACACTGAACGAGCAGTACTTC. It is translated as CASSQTLNEQYF.

The chain carries TRBV7-8 and TRBJ2-7; 11 bases match TRBD1. Germline V gives CDR1 SGHVS, CDR2 FQNEAQ. With 5 bases clipped from V and 4 bases from J, the junction kept 4 bases outside the gene matches. This CDR3 spans 14 amino acids. Here the CDR3 reads CASSHRDRGYEQYF. CDR3 nucleotide sequence: TGTGCCAGCAGCCACCGGGACAGGGGGTACGAGCAGTACTTC.

This chain uses TRBV4-1 with TRBJ1-1; perhaps TRBD1 as D (6 bases). This CDR3 has 15 residues. Germline assignment: CDR1 MGHRA and CDR2 YSYEKL. V was clipped by 4 bases and J by 1 base, with 13 bases between them. The CDR3 is CASSLLIGGNTEAFF. CDR3 in DNA: TGCGCCAGCAGCCTGCTGATAGGGGGGAACACTGAAGCTTTCTTT.

The chain couples TRBV19 to TRBJ2-2; 7 nucleotides align to TRBD1. Unmatched junction bases numbered 3, after V lost 4 bases and J lost 1 base. The CDR3 runs to 15 residues. Per the germline V gene, CDR1 is LNHDA and CDR2 is SQIVND (reference sequence). This CDR3 is CASSTRQGNTGELFF. The DNA for the CDR3 is TGTGCCAGTAGTACCCGACAGGGGAACACCGGGGAGCTGTTTTTT.

The V gene is TRBV19, the J gene TRBJ2-4; tentatively, D is TRBD1 (5 bases). Trimming pared 7 bases from V and 0 bases from J, leaving 13 bases between. CDR3 length equals 15 residues. Germline-derived CDR1 and CDR2 are LNHDA and SQIVND (reference sequence). CDR3 sequence reads: CASKGAKSAKNIQYF. The DNA of the CDR3 is TGTGCCAGTAAAGGGGCCAAATCAGCCAAAAACATTCAGTACTTC.

The chain joins TRBV3-1 (or the pseudogene TRBV3-2) to TRBJ2-1; 9 nucleotides line up with TRBD1. Trimming took 6 bases from V and 3 from J; bases not matched to a gene: 9. CDR3 length: 16 residues. Per germline, CDR1 LGHDT and CDR2 YNNKEL (reference sequence). Here the CDR3 reads CASRQNRGRDYNEQFF. The CDR3 DNA reads TGTGCCAGCAGACAGAACAGGGGGCGCGACTACAATGAGCAGTTCTTC.

J is TRBJ2-3 and V is TRBV4-3; 8 bases fit TRBD2. Germline values: CDR1 LGHNA, CDR2 YSLEER. The junction had 15 bases not matched to a gene; V was cut back by 4 bases and J by 6 bases. The length of the CDR3 is 17 residues. This chain's CDR3 is CASSRGGLGGGSDTQYF. In DNA, the CDR3 is TGCGCCAGCAGCCGGGGAGGATTGGGCGGGGGGTCGGATACGCAGTATTTT.

The chain uses TRBV10-3 and TRBJ1-6, with D tentatively TRBD1 (6 bases). The germline CDR1 and CDR2 sequences are ENHRY and SYGVKD. V lost 8 bases and J lost 10, with 15 bases in between. The CDR3 runs to 13 residues. The CDR3 here is CAIAQGINSPLHF. In DNA, the CDR3 is TGTGCCATCGCCCAGGGGATTAACTCACCCCTCCACTTT.

J is TRBJ2-3 and V is TRBV5-6; D may be TRBD2 (5 bases). The CDR3 runs to 15 residues. V was cut by 1 base and J by 4 bases, with 13 bases left in between. Germline V CDR1 and CDR2: SGHDT, YYEEEE. The CDR3 DNA follows: TGTGCCAGCAGCTTGTTAAGCGAGGGTCCAGATACGCAGTATTTT. This translates into CASSLLSEGPDTQYF.

The J gene is TRBJ1-2, the V gene TRBV18; TRBD1 matches at 8 bases. Unmatched junction bases numbered 1, after V lost 3 bases and J lost 7 bases. The germline CDR1 and CDR2 sequences are KGHSH and LQKENI. This CDR3 is built from 12 residues. The CDR3 sequence: CASSPDRVGYTF. Here the CDR3 DNA reads TGTGCCAGCTCACCGGACAGGGTTGGCTACACCTTC.

DNA for the CDR3: TGTGCCATCAGTGTTGGAGAGTCTGAGACCCAGTACTTC. Translating gives CAISVGESETQYF. The chain couples TRBV10-3 to TRBJ2-5, with unresolved D. Trimming cost V 4 bases and J 5 bases, with 11 bases left between them. The CDR3 runs 13 residues. The germline V gene encodes CDR1 ENHRY and CDR2 SYGVKD.

This clone was detected only once. The rearrangement uses TRBV30 and TRBJ1-6; 9 bases fit TRBD1. After removal of 4 bases from V and 10 bases from J, the junction contained 8 bases not matched to a gene. The germline CDR1 and CDR2 sequences are GTSNPN and SVGIG (reference sequence). The CDR3 sequence is 14 residues long. The CDR3 bases are TGTGCCTGGACGTCCGGGACAGGGATCTCACCCCTCCACTTT. Protein sequence: CAWTSGTGISPLHF.

This clone was observed a handful of times. The chain has TRBV6-5 and TRBJ1-1; the D gene is possibly TRBD1 (6 bases). The V gene's germline CDR1 is MNHEY and CDR2 SVGAGI. The CDR3 spans 15 residues. Trimming took 2 bases from V and 5 from J, leaving 15 bases between them. The CDR3 region has the DNA TGTGCCAGCAGTTACACCGGACAGTATGCGACTGAAGCTTTCTTT. Protein product: CASSYTGQYATEAFF.

The chain links TRBV7-9 to TRBJ2-3; tentatively, D is TRBD2 (5 bases). V shed 5 bases and J shed 4 bases, with 16 bases lying between them. The germline V gene encodes CDR1 SEHNR and CDR2 FQNEAQ (reference sequence). The CDR3 sequence is 15 residues long. The CDR3 here is CASSPTRPGADTQYF. CDR3 bases: TGTGCCAGCAGCCCAACGCGCCCCGGGGCAGATACGCAGTATTTT.